This passage covers 6 T cell receptor beta chains from one sample sequenced in a study of technical replicates of blood from a handful of donors. Assay: immunoSEQ multiplex PCR; the TCRdb copy retains only in-frame clones and omits some. The sample consists of approximately 75,000 clones, under 97% of them appearing once. Sample: T cells isolated from PBMCs. These receptors all stem from a human donor in good health.

The V and J genes are TRBV27 and TRBJ1-1; a possible D gene is TRBD1 (5 bases). Germline CDR1 is MNHEY and CDR2 is SMNVEV (reference sequence). V lost 1 base and J 5 bases, leaving 11 bases between the germline ends. This CDR3 has 14 amino acids. CDR3 region: CASSLLGPRTEAFF. As DNA, the CDR3 is TGTGCCAGCAGTTTATTGGGGCCTCGAACTGAAGCTTTCTTT.

V and J are TRBV6-5 and TRBJ1-2; perhaps TRBD1 as D (6 bases). CDR1 is MNHEY and CDR2 is SVGAGI in the germline V gene. This CDR3 contains 13 residues. V was shortened by 1 base and J by 8 bases, with 11 bases between the two germline ends. CDR3: CASSYLQGGGYTF. The CDR3 coding sequence is TGTGCCAGCAGTTACTTACAGGGTGGCGGCTACACCTTC.

This chain joins TRBV19 and TRBJ2-2; D is perhaps TRBD2 (6 bases). The V end lost 3 bases, the J end lost 3 bases, and 14 bases lay between the germline ends. CDR1 LNHDA and CDR2 SQIVND come from the germline V gene (reference sequence). The CDR3 has 16 amino acids. The CDR3 DNA reads as TGTGCCAGTAGTATCCTGGCCTGGGAGGACACCGGGGAGCTGTTTTTT. Encoded protein: CASSILAWEDTGELFF. The full variable domain, completed using reference TRBV19 and TRBJ2-2, is DGGITQSPKYLFRKEGQNVTLSCEQNLNHDAMYWYRQDPGQGLRLIYYSQIVNDFQKGDIAEGYSVSREKKESFPLTVTSAQKNPTAFYLCASSILAWEDTGELFFGEGSRLTVL.

V gene TRBV7-9 combines with J gene TRBJ2-5; maybe TRBD1 (6 bases). CDR1 is SEHNR and CDR2 is FQNEAQ in the germline V gene (reference sequence). The CDR3 runs to 13 residues. V lost 5 bases to trimming and J lost 5 bases, with 12 bases between them. The CDR3 reads CASSATGFETQYF. DNA for the CDR3: TGTGCCAGCAGCGCCACAGGGTTTGAGACCCAGTACTTC.

The chain carries TRBV7-8 and TRBJ2-2; D is possibly TRBD2 (5 bases). Germline values: CDR1 SGHVS, CDR2 FQNEAQ. The germline V and J ends were trimmed by 0 bases and 4 bases, with 12 bases remaining between them. The CDR3 loop spans 16 amino acids. CDR3 sequence (DNA): TGTGCCAGCAGCTTAGCCCACGGGGAGATCACCGGGGAGCTGTTTTTT. Its protein is CASSLAHGEITGELFF.

This chain joins TRBV4-1 and TRBJ2-5; 10 bases fit TRBD2. Germline loops: CDR1 MGHRA, CDR2 YSYEKL. The CDR3 runs 16 residues. J gave up 4 bases and V 4 bases, and 9 bases lay outside the gene matches. The CDR3 loop reads CASSRGEREGRETQYF. The CDR3, as DNA: TGCGCCAGCAGCCGCGGGGAGCGGGAGGGGCGAGAGACCCAGTACTTC.